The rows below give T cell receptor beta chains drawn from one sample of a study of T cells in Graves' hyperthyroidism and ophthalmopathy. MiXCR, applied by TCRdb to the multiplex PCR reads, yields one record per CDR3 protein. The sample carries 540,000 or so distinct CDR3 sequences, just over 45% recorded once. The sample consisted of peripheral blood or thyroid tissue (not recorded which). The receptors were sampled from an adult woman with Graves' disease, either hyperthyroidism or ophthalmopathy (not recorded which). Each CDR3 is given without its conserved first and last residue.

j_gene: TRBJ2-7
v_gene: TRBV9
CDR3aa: ASSVEGLWYEQY

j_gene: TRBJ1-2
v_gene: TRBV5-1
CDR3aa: ASSPHPSYGYT

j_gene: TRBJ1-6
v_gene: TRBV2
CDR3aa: ATHPSDNSPLH

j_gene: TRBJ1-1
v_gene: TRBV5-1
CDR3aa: ASSLWTGKNTEAF

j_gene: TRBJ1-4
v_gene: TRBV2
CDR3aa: ASGQQGGDEKLF

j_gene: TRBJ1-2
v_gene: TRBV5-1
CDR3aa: ASSFGGENYGYT

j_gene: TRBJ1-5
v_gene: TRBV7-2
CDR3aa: ASSPLGGGPQH

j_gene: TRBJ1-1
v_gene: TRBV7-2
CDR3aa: ASSFSQYTEAF

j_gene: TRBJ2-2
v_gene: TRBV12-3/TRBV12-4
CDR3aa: ASSSSGTANTGELF

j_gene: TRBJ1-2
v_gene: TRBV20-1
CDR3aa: SASPTGRSYGYT

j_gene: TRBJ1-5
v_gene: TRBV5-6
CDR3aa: ASSLGSISNQPQH

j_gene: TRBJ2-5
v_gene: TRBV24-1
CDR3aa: ATSEGYVDQETQY

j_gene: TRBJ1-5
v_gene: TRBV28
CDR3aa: ASSYLWGDNQPQH

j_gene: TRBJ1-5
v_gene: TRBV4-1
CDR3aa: ASSQGPLPRGGRTYQPQH

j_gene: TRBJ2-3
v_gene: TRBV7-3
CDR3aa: ASSLGHSTDTQY

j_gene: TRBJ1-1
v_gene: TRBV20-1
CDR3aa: RLEPNTEAF

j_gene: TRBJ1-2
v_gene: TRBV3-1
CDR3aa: ASSQDIGTPGDGYT

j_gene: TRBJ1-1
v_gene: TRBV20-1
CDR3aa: SAQGTETF

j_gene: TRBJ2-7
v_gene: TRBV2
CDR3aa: ASSDLARFYEQY

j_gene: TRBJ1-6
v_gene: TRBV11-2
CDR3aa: ASSLSRRVNSPLH

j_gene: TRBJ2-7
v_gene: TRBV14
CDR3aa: ASSPSLGNEQY

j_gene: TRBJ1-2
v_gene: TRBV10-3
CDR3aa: AISEQAYGDGYT